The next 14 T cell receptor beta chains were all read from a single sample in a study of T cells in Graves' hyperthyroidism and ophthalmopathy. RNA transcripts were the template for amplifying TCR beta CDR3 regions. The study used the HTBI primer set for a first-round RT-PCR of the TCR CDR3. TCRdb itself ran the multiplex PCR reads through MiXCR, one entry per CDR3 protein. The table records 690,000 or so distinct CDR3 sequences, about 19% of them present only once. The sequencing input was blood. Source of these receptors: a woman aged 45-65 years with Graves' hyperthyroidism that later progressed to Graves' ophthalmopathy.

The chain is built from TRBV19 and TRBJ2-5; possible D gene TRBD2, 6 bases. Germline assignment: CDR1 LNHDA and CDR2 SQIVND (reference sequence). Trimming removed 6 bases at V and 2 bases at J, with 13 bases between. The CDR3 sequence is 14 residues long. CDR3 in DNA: TGTGCCAGTAGCATTCGGGACTTTCAAGAGACCCAGTACTTC. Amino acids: CASSIRDFQETQYF.

CDR3 sequence reads: CASSYTISGRGTLYGYTF. Here the CDR3 DNA reads TGTGCCAGCAGTTATACGATTTCTGGGAGGGGGACACTTTATGGCTACACCTTC. The rearrangement links TRBV6-1 to TRBJ1-2; D might be TRBD1 (6 bases). Trimming took off 5 bases at V and 5 bases at J, with 27 bases between the two ends. This CDR3 has 18 residues. Germline lookup yields CDR1 MNHNS and CDR2 SASEGT.

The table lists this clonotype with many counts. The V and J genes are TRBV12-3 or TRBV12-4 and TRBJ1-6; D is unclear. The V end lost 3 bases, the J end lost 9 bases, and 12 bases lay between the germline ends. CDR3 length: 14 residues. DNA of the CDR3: TGTGCCAGCAGTTTTGGGAACCCTGGTTCACCCCTCCACTTT. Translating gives CASSFGNPGSPLHF.

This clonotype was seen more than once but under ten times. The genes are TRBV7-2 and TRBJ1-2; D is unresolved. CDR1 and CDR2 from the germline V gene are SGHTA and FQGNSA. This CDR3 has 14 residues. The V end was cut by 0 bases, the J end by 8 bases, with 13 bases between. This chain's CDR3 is CASSLAWVSKGYTF. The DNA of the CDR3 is TGTGCCAGCAGCTTAGCGTGGGTCTCTAAGGGCTACACCTTC.

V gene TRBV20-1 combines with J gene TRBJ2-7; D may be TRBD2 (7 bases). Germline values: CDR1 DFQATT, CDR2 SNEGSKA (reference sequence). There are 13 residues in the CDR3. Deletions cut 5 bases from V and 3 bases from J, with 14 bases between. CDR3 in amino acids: CSARPGGRYEQYF. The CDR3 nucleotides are TGCAGTGCTCGCCCGGGGGGCCGCTACGAGCAGTACTTC.

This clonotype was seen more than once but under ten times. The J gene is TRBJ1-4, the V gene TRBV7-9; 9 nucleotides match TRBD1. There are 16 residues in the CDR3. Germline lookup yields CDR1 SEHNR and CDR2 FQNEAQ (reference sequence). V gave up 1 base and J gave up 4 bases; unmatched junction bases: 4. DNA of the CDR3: TGTGCCAGCAGCTTAGAGGAGGACAGGGGTAATGAAAAACTGTTTTTT. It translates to CASSLEEDRGNEKLFF.

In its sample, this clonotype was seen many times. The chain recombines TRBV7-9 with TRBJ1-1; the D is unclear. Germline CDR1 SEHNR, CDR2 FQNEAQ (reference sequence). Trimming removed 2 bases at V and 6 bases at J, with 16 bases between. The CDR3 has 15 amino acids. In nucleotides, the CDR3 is TGTGCCAGCAGCTTAACAAAGTACGAGTCCCCTGAAGCTTTCTTT. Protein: CASSLTKYESPEAFF.

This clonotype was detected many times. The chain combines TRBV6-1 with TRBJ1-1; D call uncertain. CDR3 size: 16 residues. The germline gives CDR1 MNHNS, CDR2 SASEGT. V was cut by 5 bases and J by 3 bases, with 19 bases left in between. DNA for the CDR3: TGTGCCAGCAGTTATGGGTGGCCTACCCGGGACACTGAAGCTTTCTTT. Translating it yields CASSYGWPTRDTEAFF.

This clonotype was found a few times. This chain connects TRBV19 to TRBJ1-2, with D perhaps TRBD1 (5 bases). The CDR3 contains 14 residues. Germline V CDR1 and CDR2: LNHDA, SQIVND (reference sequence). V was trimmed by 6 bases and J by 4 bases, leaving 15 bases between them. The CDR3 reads CASSHQGGLYGYTF. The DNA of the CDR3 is TGTGCCAGTAGCCATCAGGGCGGACTCTATGGCTACACCTTC.

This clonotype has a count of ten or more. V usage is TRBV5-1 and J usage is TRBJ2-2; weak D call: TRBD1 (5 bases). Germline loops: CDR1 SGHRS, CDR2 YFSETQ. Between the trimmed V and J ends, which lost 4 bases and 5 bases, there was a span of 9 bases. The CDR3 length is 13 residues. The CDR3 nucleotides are TGCGCCAGCAGCCCGGACATGACCGGGGAGCTGTTTTTT. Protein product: CASSPDMTGELFF.

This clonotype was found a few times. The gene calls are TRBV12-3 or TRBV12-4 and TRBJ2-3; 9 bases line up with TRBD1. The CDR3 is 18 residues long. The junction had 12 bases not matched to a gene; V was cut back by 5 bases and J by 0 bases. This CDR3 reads CASSHRDRVYFSTDTQYF. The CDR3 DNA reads TGTGCCAGCAGTCACCGGGACAGGGTCTACTTTAGCACAGATACGCAGTATTTT.

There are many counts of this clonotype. The CDR3, as DNA: TGTGCCAGCAGCTTAGCACTGACAGGCCTAAACTATGGCTACACCTTC. Residues: CASSLALTGLNYGYTF. The rearrangement joins TRBV7-8 to TRBJ1-2, with D maybe TRBD1 (6 bases). In germline, CDR1 is SGHVS, CDR2 FQNEAQ. The V gene lost 0 bases and the J gene lost 2 bases, with 13 bases spanning the gap. The CDR3 extends over 16 amino acids. The whole variable domain, remainder taken from reference TRBV7-8 and TRBJ1-2, is GAGVSQSPRYKVAKRGQDVALRCDPISGHVSLFWYQQALGQGPEFLTYFQNEAQLDKSGLPSDRFFAERPEGSVSTLKIQRTQQEDSAVYLCASSLALTGLNYGYTFGSGTRLTVV.

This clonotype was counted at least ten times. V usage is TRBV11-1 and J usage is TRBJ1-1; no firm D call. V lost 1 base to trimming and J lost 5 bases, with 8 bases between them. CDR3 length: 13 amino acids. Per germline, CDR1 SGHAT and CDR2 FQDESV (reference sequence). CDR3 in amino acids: CASSLVAGTEAFF. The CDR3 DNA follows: TGTGCCAGCAGCTTAGTAGCCGGGACTGAAGCTTTCTTT.

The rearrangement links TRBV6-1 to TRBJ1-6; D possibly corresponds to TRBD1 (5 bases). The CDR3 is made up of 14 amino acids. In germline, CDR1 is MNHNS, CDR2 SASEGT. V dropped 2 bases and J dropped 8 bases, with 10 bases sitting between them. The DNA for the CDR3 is TGTGCCAGCAGTGAAACGTGGGGACATTCACCCCTCCACTTT. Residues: CASSETWGHSPLHF.